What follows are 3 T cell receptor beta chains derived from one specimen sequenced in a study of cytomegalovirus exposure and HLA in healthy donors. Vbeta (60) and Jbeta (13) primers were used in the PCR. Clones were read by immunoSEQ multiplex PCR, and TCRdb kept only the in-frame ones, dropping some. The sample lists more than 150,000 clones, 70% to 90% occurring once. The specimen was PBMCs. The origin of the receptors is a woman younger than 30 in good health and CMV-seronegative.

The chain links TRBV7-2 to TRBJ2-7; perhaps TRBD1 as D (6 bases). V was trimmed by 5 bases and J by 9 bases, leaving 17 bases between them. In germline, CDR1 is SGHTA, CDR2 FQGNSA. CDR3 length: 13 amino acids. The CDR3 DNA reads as TGTGCCAGCAGCCCCTGGGGACAATCGCGGCAGTACTTC. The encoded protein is CASSPWGQSRQYF.

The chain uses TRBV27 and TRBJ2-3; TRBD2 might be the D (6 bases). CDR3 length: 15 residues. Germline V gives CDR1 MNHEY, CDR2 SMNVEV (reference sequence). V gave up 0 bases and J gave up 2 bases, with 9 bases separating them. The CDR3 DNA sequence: TGTGCCAGCAGTTTATCACTAGCTATCACAGATACGCAGTATTTT. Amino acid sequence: CASSLSLAITDTQYF.

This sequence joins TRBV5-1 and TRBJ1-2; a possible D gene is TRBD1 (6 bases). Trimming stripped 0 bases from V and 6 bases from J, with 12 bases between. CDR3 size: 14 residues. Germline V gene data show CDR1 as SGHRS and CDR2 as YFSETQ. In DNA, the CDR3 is TGCGCCAGCAGCTTGGATGCGGGGGGCAATGGCTACACCTTC. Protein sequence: CASSLDAGGNGYTF.